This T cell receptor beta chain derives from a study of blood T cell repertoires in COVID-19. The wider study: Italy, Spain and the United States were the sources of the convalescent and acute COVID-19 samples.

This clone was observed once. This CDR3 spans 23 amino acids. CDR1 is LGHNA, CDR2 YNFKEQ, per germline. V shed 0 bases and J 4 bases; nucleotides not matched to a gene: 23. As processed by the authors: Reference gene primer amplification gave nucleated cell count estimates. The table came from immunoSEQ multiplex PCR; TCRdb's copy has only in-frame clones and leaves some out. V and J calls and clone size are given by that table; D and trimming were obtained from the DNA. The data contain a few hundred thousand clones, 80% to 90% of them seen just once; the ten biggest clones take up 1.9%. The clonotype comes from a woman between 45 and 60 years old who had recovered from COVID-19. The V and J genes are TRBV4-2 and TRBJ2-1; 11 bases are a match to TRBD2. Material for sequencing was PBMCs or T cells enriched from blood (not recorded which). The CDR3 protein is CASSQEGGASGRLMFGRYNEQFF. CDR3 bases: TGTGCCAGCAGCCAAGAGGGGGGGGCTAGCGGGAGGCTAATGTTTGGCCGTTACAATGAGCAGTTCTTC.